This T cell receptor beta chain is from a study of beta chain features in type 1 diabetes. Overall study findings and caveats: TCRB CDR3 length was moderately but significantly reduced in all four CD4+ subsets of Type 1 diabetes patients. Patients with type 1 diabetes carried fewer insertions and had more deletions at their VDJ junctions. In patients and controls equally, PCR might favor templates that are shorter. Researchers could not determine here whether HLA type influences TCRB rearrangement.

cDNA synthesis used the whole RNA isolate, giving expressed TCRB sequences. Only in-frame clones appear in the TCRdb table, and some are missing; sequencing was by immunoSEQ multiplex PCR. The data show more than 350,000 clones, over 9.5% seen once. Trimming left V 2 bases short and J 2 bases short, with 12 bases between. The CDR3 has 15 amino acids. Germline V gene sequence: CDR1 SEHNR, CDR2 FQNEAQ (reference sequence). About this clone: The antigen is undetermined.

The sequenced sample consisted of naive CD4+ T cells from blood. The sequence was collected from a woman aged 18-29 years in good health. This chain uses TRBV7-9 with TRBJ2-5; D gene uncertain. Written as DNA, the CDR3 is TGTGCCAGCAGCTTACAGAGAGGTTTGCAAGAGACCCAGTACTTC. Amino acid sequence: CASSLQRGLQETQYF. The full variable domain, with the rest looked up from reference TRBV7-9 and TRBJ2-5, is DTGVSQNPRHKITKRGQNVTFRCDPISEHNRLYWYRQTLGQGPEFLTYFQNEAQLEKSRLLSDRFSAERPKGSFSTLEIQRTEQGDSAMYLCASSLQRGLQETQYFGPGTRLLVL.